This T cell receptor (beta chain) emerged from a study of CD8 T cells in Susac syndrome. In the study overall: Treatment status at blood draw for the Susac syndrome patients was therapy-naive, corticosteroids, or intravenous immunoglobulin alone.

The CDR3 spans 10 residues. Trimming took off 4 bases at V and 4 bases at J, with 2 bases between the two ends. Looked up from germline, CDR1 is SNHLY and CDR2 is FYNNEI. Random hexamers were used to reverse transcribe an amount of about 0.45 to 1 ug RNA. TCRdb recomputed calls from the immunoSEQ multiplex PCR reads with MiXCR, one row per CDR3 protein. The sample includes over 20,000 distinct CDR3 sequences, approximately 92% of them seen just once. V gene TRBV2 combines with J gene TRBJ2-7; D not resolved. This sequence originates from a human donor with Susac syndrome. The source material was CD8+ T cells from PBMCs. The CDR3 bases are TGTGCCAGCAGTGGTTACGAGCAGTACTTC. Protein sequence: CASSGYEQYF. Full variable domain (remainder filled in from reference TRBV2 and TRBJ2-7): EPEVTQTPSHQVTQMGQEVILRCVPISNHLYFYWYRQILGQKVEFLVSFYNNEISEKSEIFDDQFSVERPDGSNFTLKIRSTKLEDSAMYFCASSGYEQYFGPGTRLTVT.